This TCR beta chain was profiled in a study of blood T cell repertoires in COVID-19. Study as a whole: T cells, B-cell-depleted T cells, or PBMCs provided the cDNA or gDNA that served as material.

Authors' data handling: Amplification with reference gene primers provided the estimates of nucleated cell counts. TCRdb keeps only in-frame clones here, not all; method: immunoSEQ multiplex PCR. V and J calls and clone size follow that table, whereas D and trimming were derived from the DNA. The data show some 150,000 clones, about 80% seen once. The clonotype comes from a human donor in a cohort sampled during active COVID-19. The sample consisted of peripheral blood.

CDR3 bases: TGCGCCAGCAGCTGGGACTTAGCGAACACCGGGGAGCTGTTTTTT. Amino acids: CASSWDLANTGELFF. The chain links TRBV5-1 to TRBJ2-2; perhaps TRBD2 as D (6 bases). Germline CDR1 reads SGHRS; CDR2 reads YFSETQ. V was shortened by 3 bases and J by 0 bases, with 9 bases between the two germline ends. The CDR3 length is 15 residues.